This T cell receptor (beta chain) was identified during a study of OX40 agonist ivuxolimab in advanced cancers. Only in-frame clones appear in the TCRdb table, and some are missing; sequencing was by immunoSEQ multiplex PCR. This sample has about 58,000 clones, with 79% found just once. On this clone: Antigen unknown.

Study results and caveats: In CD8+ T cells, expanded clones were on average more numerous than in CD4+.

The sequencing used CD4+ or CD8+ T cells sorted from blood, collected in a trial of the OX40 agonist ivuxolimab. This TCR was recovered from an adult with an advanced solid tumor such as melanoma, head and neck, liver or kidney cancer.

The CDR3 DNA reads TGTGCCAGCAGTTCCAGGGGGCCCAGCACCGGGGAGCTGTTTTTT. Translation gives CASSSRGPSTGELFF. This chain uses TRBV6-5 with TRBJ2-2; 8 bases line up with TRBD1. CDR1 is MNHEY, CDR2 SVGAGI, per germline. The CDR3 is made up of 15 amino acids. V dropped 4 bases and J dropped 4; count of bases not matched to a gene: 5.